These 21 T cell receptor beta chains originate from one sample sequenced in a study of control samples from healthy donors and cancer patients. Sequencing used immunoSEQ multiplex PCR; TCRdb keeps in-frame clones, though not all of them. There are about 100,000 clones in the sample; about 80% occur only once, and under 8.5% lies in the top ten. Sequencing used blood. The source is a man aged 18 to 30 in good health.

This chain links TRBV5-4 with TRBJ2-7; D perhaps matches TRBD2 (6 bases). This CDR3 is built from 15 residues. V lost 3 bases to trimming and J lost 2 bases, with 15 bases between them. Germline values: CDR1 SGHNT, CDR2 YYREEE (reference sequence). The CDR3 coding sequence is TGTGCCAGCAGCTGGGGGACTGTGGGGACCTACGAGCAGTACTTC. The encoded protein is CASSWGTVGTYEQYF.

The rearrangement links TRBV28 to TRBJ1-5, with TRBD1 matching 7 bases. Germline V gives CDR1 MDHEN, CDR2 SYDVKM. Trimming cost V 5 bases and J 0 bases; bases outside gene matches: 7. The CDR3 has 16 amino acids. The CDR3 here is CASSHQTGFSNQPQHF. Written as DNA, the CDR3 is TGTGCCAGCAGTCACCAGACAGGGTTTAGCAATCAGCCCCAGCATTTT. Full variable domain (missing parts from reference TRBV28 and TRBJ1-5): DVKVTQSSRYLVKRTGEKVFLECVQDMDHENMFWYRQDPGLGLRLIYFSYDVKMKEKGDIPEGYSVSREKKERFSLILESASTNQTSMYLCASSHQTGFSNQPQHFGDGTRLSIL.

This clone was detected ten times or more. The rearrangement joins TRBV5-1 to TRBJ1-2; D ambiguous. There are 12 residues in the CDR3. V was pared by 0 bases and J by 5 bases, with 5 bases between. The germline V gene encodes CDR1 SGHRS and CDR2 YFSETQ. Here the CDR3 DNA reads TGCGCCAGCAGCTTGGAGGGTTATGGCTACACCTTC. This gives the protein CASSLEGYGYTF.

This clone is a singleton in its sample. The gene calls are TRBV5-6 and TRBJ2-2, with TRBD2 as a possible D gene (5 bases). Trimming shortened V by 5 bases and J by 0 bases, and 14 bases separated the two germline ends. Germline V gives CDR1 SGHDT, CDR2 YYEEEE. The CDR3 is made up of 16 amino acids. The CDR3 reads CASRKRVTSNTGELFF. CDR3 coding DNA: TGTGCCAGCAGAAAGAGGGTCACCTCGAACACCGGGGAGCTGTTTTTT.

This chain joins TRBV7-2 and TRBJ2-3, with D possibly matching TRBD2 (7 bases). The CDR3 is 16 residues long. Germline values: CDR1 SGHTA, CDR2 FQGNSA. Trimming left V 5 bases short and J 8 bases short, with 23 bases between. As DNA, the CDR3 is TGTGCCAGCAGCCCAGCTCGCGGGGGTAGCAGGGGTACGCAGTATTTT. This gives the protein CASSPARGGSRGTQYF.

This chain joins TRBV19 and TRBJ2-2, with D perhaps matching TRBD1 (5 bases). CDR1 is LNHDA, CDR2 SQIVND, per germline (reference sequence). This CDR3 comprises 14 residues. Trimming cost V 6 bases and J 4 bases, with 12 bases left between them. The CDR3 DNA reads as TGTGCCAGTAGCAGGACAAGTGGCACCGGGGAGCTGTTTTTT. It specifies CASSRTSGTGELFF.

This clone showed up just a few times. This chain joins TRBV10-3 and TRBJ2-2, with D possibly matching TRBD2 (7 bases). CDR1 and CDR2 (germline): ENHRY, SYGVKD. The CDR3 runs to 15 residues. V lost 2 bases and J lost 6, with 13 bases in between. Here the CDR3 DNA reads TGTGCCATCAGTGAGCGGGGGGCCCCCTCCGGGGAGCTGTTTTTT. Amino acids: CAISERGAPSGELFF.

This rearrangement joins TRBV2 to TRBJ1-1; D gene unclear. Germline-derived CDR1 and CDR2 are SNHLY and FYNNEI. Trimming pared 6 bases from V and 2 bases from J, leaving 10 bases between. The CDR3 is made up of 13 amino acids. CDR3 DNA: TGTGCCAGCAGGGGCGGACGAAACACTGAAGCTTTCTTT. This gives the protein CASRGGRNTEAFF.

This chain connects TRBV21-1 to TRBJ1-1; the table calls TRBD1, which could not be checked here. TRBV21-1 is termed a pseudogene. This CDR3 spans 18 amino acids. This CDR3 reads CASSKVERVEAGATEAFF. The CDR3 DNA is TGTGCCAGCAGCAAAGTGGAACGGGTAGAGGCAGGGGCAACTGAAGCTTTCTTT.

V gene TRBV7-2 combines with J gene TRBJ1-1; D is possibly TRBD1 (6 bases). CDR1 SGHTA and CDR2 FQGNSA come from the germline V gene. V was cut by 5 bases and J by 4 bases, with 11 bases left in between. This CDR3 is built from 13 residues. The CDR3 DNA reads TGTGCCAGCAGCCTCGGACAGACCACTGAAGCTTTCTTT. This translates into CASSLGQTTEAFF. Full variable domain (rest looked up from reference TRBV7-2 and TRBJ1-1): GAGVSQSPSNKVTEKGKDVELRCDPISGHTALYWYRQSLGQGLEFLIYFQGNSAPDKSGLPSDRFSAERTGGSVSTLTIQRTQQEDSAVYLCASSLGQTTEAFFGQGTRLTVV.

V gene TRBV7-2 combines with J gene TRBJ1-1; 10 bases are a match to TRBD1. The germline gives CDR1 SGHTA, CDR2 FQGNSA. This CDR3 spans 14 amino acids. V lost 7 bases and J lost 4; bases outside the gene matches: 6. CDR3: CASTPGTGATEAFF. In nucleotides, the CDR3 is TGTGCCAGCACCCCAGGGACAGGGGCCACTGAAGCTTTCTTT. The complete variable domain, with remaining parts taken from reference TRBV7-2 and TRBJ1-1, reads GAGVSQSPSNKVTEKGKDVELRCDPISGHTALYWYRQSLGQGLEFLIYFQGNSAPDKSGLPSDRFSAERTGGSVSTLTIQRTQQEDSAVYLCASTPGTGATEAFFGQGTRLTVV.

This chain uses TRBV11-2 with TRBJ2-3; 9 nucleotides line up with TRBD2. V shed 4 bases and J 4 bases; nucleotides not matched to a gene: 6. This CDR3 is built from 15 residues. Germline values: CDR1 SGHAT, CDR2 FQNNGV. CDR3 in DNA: TGTGCCAGCAGCTATTCTGCGGGGGGGCCAGATACGCAGTATTTT. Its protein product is CASSYSAGGPDTQYF.

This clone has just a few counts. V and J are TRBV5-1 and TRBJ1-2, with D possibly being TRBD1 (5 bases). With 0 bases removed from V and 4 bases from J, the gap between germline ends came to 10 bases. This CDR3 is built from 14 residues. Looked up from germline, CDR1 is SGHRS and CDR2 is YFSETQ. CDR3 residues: CASSLDGGGYGYTF. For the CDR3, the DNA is TGCGCCAGCAGCTTGGATGGCGGGGGCTATGGCTACACCTTC.

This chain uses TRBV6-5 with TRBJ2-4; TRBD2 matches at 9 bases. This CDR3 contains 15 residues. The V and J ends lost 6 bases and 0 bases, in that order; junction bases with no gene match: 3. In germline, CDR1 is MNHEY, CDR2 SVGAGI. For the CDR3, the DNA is TGTGCCAGCAGCCGACTAGCGGTAGCCAAAAACATTCAGTACTTC. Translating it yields CASSRLAVAKNIQYF.

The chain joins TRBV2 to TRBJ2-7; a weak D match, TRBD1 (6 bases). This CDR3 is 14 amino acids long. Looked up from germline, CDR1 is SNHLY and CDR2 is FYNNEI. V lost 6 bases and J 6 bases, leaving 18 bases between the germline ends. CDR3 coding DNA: TGTGCCAGCAGCCTGGGGGACAATATCTCCGAGCAGTACGTC. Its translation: CASSLGDNISEQYV.

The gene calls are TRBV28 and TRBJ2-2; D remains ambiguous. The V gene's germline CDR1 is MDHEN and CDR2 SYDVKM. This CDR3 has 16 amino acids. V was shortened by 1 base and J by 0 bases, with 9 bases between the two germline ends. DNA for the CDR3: TGTGCCAGCAGTTTATACGGACGGGCGAACACCGGGGAGCTGTTTTTT. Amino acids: CASSLYGRANTGELFF. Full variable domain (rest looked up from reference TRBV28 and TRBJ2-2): DVKVTQSSRYLVKRTGEKVFLECVQDMDHENMFWYRQDPGLGLRLIYFSYDVKMKEKGDIPEGYSVSREKKERFSLILESASTNQTSMYLCASSLYGRANTGELFFGEGSRLTVL.

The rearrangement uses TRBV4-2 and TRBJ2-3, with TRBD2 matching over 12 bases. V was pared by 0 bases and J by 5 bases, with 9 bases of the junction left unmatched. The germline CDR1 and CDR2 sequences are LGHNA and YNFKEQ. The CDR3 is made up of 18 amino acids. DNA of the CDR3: TGTGCCAGCAGCCAAGAGAGCCTAGCGGGGGGGCGGGTAGATACGCAGTATTTT. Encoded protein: CASSQESLAGGRVDTQYF.

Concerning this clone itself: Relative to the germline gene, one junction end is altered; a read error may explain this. The CDR3 nucleotides read TGCGCCAACAGCTTGGTAGGTCGGGGAAATTCACCCCTCCACTTT. Protein sequence: CANSLVGRGNSPLHF. This chain joins TRBV5-1 and TRBJ1-6; D is undetermined. The CDR3 length is 15 residues. The germline CDR1 and CDR2 sequences are SGHRS and YFSETQ.

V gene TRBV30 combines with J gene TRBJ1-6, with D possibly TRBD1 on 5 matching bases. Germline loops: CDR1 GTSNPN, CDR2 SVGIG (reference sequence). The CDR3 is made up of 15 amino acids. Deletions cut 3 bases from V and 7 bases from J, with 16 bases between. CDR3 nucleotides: TGTGCCTGGAGAAAAACCGGGACGGTAAATTCACCCCTCCACTTT. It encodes CAWRKTGTVNSPLHF.

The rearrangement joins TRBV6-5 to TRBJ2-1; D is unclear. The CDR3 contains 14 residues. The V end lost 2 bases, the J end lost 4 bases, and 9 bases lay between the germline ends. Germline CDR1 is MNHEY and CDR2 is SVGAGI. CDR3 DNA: TGTGCCAGCAGTTACGGTCGCCAGTACAATGAGCAGTTCTTC. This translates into CASSYGRQYNEQFF.

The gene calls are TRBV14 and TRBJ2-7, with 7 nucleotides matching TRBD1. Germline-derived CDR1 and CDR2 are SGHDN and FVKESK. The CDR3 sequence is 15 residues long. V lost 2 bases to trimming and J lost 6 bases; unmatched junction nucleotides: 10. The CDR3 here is CASSQYRGVGGEQYF. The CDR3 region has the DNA TGTGCCAGCAGCCAATACAGGGGAGTGGGTGGCGAGCAGTACTTC.